This record covers a single T cell receptor (beta chain). Its antigen is undetermined. Unique molecular identifiers featured in how the TCRbeta library was prepared. MiXCR, applied by TCRdb to the PCR reads, yields one record per CDR3 protein. The sample has around 8,800 distinct CDR3 sequences, approximately 18% seen once; the top ten hold more than 75%. CDR3 length: 15 amino acids. Germline lookup yields CDR1 LGHNA and CDR2 YSLEER. The ends were cut back, 0 bases at V and 4 bases at J, with 12 bases in the middle. This entry belongs to a study of T-cell reconstitution after alpha-beta-depleted transplantation in children. General observations from the study: As was reported, about two months after transplant, alpha-beta T cells came from several hundred expanded graft clones.

The genes are TRBV4-3 and TRBJ1-2; a possible D gene is TRBD1 (6 bases). The TCR sequence derives from a girl under three years old who had a stem cell transplant for combined immunodeficiency, so the T cells may come from the graft donor. The sequenced sample was PBMCs, mostly from graft donor cells, obtained 60 days after TCRalphabeta/CD19-depleted stem cell transplant. CDR3 sequence (DNA): TGCGCCAGCAGCCAAGATCAGGGGTATTTCTATGGCTACACCTTC. This codes for CASSQDQGYFYGYTF.